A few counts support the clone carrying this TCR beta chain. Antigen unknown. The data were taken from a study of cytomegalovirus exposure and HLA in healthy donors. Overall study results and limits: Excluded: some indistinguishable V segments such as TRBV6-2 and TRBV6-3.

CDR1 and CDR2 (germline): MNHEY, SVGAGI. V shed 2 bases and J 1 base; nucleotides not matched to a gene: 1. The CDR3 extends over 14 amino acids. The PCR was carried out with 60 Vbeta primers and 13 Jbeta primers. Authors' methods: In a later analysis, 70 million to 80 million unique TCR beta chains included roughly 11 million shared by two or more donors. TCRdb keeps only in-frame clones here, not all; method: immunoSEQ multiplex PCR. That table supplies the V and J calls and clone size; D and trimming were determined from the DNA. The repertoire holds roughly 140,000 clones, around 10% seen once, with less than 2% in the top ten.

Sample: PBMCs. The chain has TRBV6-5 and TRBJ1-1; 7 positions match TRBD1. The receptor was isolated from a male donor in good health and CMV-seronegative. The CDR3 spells CASSYDRENTEAFF. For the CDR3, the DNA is TGTGCCAGCAGTTACGACAGGGAGAACACTGAAGCTTTCTTT.